A single sample gave rise to the 10 T cell receptor beta chains below, sequenced in a study of PD-1 blockade in classical Hodgkin lymphoma. Method: immunoSEQ multiplex PCR; TCRdb's copy keeps in-frame clones and lacks some. This sample has tens of thousands of clones, with about nine tenths found just once. Described time point: cycle 4 day 1 (C4D1), after more than five weeks of nivolumab. No patient escaped relapse after autologous stem cell transplantation, and brentuximab vedotin exposure varied. Sequencing was performed on peripheral blood mononuclear cells (PBMCs), taken before the fourth cycle of nivolumab. The receptor source for this set is a human donor with classical Hodgkin lymphoma.

The genes are TRBV7-8 and TRBJ1-2, with 9 bases matching TRBD1. Germline-derived CDR1 and CDR2 are SGHVS and FQNEAQ. V lost 0 bases and J lost 4; bases outside the gene matches: 6. The CDR3 consists of 16 residues. The CDR3 region has the DNA TGTGCCAGCAGCTTAGCGGGGGACAGGGCTGCCTATGGCTACACCTTC. Protein sequence: CASSLAGDRAAYGYTF.

The chain employs TRBV29-1 and TRBJ1-1; D is possibly TRBD1 (5 bases). The CDR3 is 14 amino acids. The germline V and J ends were trimmed by 8 bases and 0 bases, with 16 bases remaining between them. The germline V gene has CDR1 SQVTM and CDR2 ANQGSEA. The CDR3 spells CSFNRGGLNTEAFF. CDR3 in DNA: TGCAGCTTTAACCGGGGGGGGTTGAACACTGAAGCTTTCTTT.

J is TRBJ1-5 and V is TRBV12-5; D call uncertain. Germline V CDR1 and CDR2: LGHNT, FRNRAP. CDR3 length: 12 amino acids. Trimming shortened V by 1 base and J by 5 bases, and 3 bases separated the two germline ends. Here the CDR3 DNA reads TGTGCTAGTGGTTTGGGGCATCAGCCCCAGCATTTT. It encodes CASGLGHQPQHF.

CDR3 amino acids: CASSPFGGADTQYF. As DNA, the CDR3 is TGTGCCAGTAGTCCGTTCGGGGGGGCCGATACGCAGTATTTT. This chain uses TRBV19 with TRBJ2-3, with 8 bases matching TRBD2. The CDR3 has 14 residues. V gave up 5 bases and J gave up 6 bases; unmatched junction bases: 7. Germline V gene sequence: CDR1 LNHDA, CDR2 SQIVND (reference sequence).

V and J are TRBV6-5 and TRBJ1-2; possibly TRBD1 for D (6 bases). This CDR3 contains 14 residues. Between the trimmed V and J ends, which lost 2 bases and 7 bases, there was a span of 14 bases. CDR1 MNHEY and CDR2 SVGAGI come from the germline V gene. Here the CDR3 DNA reads TGTGCCAGCAGTTACCTGGGGGGGGCAGCTGGCTACACCTTC. Encoded protein: CASSYLGGAAGYTF.

With respect to this clone: Other DNA variants within this sample encode the same CDR3. The V and J genes are TRBV6-5 and TRBJ2-7; the match to TRBD1 covers 11 bases. Germline V gives CDR1 MNHEY, CDR2 SVGAGI. J was trimmed by 9 bases and V by 5 bases; bases with no gene match: 9. The CDR3 runs 14 residues. The CDR3 here is CASSRGQGGPGQYF. DNA for the CDR3: TGTGCCAGCAGTAGGGGACAGGGGGGTCCGGGGCAGTACTTC.

This clone appeared once. This chain joins TRBV2 and TRBJ1-2; TRBD1 aligns across 8 bases. This CDR3 contains 13 residues. Germline V gives CDR1 SNHLY, CDR2 FYNNEI. V lost 6 bases, J lost 2 bases, and 2 bases stayed unmatched. CDR3 sequence (DNA): TGTGCCAGCAGCCGGGACAGGAACTATGGCTACACCTTC. The encoded protein is CASSRDRNYGYTF.

The rearrangement uses TRBV6-5 and TRBJ2-2; the D call may be TRBD1 or TRBD2 (5 bases each). The V end was cut by 7 bases, the J end by 4 bases, with 16 bases between. Germline V gene data show CDR1 as MNHEY and CDR2 as SVGAGI. CDR3 length: 15 residues. This chain's CDR3 is CASKVVRGPTGELFF. DNA for the CDR3: TGTGCCAGCAAGGTTGTGAGGGGCCCCACCGGGGAGCTGTTTTTT.

This chain uses TRBV6-1 with TRBJ1-2; possible D gene TRBD1, 5 bases. The CDR3 runs 15 residues. CDR1 and CDR2 from the germline V gene are MNHNS and SASEGT. V was trimmed by 2 bases and J by 7 bases, leaving 17 bases between them. CDR3 nucleotide sequence: TGTGCCAGCAGTGAACTTCAGGGCGGGGCGCTTGGCTACACCTTC. It translates to CASSELQGGALGYTF.

The rearrangement links TRBV6-1 to TRBJ1-4; 7 nucleotides agree with TRBD1. This CDR3 comprises 14 residues. V lost 7 bases and J lost 5; bases outside the gene matches: 7. Looked up from germline, CDR1 is MNHNS and CDR2 is SASEGT. The CDR3 coding sequence is TGTGCCAGCACGATGGGACAGTCGAATGAAAAACTGTTTTTT. It translates to CASTMGQSNEKLFF.